Each of the 11 T cell receptor beta chains below was sequenced from the same sample in a study of cytotoxic CD8 clonotypes in ibrutinib-treated CLL. Repertoires were generated with immunoSEQ multiplex PCR, while TCRdb's copy carries only in-frame clones and drops some. The table has about 29,000 clones, 76% seen once. The material was PBMCs, obtained after 36 months of ibrutinib treatment. The receptors were gathered from a human donor with chronic lymphocytic leukemia.

V is TRBV19 and J is TRBJ2-1, with TRBD1 as a possible D gene (5 bases). The CDR3 sequence is 18 residues long. CDR1 is LNHDA, CDR2 SQIVND, per germline (reference sequence). Trimming stripped 3 bases from V and 0 bases from J, with 18 bases between. The CDR3 sequence: CASSMGPYPVGSYNEQFF. CDR3 bases: TGTGCCAGTAGTATGGGGCCCTACCCGGTCGGCTCCTACAATGAGCAGTTCTTC.

The CDR3 here is CSVEDNSYEQYF. The CDR3 nucleotides read TGCAGCGTTGAGGACAACTCCTACGAGCAGTACTTC. This chain joins TRBV29-1 and TRBJ2-7; D is perhaps TRBD1 (5 bases). The germline V gene encodes CDR1 SQVTM and CDR2 ANQGSEA. Trimming stripped 3 bases from V and 0 bases from J, with 6 bases between. The CDR3 loop spans 12 amino acids.

This clone was detected only once. The junction departs from germline at one end; a sequencing error may be responsible. The chain has TRBV4-2 and TRBJ1-2; perhaps TRBD1 as D (5 bases). Per the germline V gene, CDR1 is LGHNA and CDR2 is YNFKEQ. The CDR3 has 15 residues. The CDR3 loop is CASSQGRYQSGASLF. CDR3 DNA sequence: TGTGCCAGCAGCCAAGGACGGTACCAGAGCGGGGCCAGCCTCTTC.

The chain employs TRBV15 and TRBJ2-5; 7 bases match TRBD2. The V gene's germline CDR1 is LNHNV and CDR2 YYDKDF (reference sequence). This CDR3 is built from 15 residues. V was clipped by 2 bases and J by 0 bases; unmatched bases: 3. The CDR3, as DNA: TGTGCCACCAGCAGAACAGCGGGGTACCAAGAGACCCAGTACTTC. It is translated as CATSRTAGYQETQYF.

This rearrangement joins TRBV19 to TRBJ1-5; D unresolved. Germline CDR1 and CDR2: LNHDA and SQIVND (reference sequence). CDR3 length: 16 residues. Trimming left V 1 base short and J 0 bases short, with 10 bases between. CDR3 sequence: CASSIVQSYSNQPQHF. The CDR3 DNA reads TGTGCCAGTAGTATAGTTCAGTCCTATAGCAATCAGCCCCAGCATTTT.

The gene calls are TRBV4-3 and TRBJ1-5; D is undetermined. CDR1 and CDR2 from the germline V gene are LGHNA and YSLEER. V was trimmed by 0 bases and J by 3 bases, leaving 9 bases between them. This CDR3 contains 15 residues. The CDR3 loop reads CASSQDHGINQPQHF. CDR3 coding DNA: TGCGCCAGCAGCCAAGATCACGGAATCAATCAGCCCCAGCATTTT.

V usage is TRBV27 and J usage is TRBJ2-3; TRBD2 matches at 7 bases. Per germline, CDR1 MNHEY and CDR2 SMNVEV (reference sequence). The CDR3 length is 17 residues. The V gene end was trimmed by 3 bases and the J gene end by 4 bases; junction bases not matched to a gene: 13. The CDR3, as DNA: TGTGCCAGCAGTTTGACCCGAGCTAGCGGAGGTCCAGATACGCAGTATTTT. Amino acid sequence: CASSLTRASGGPDTQYF.

V and J are TRBV18 and TRBJ1-1, with 10 bases aligning to TRBD1. V shed 6 bases, J shed 5 bases, and the junction held 6 bases outside the gene matches. The CDR3 runs 14 residues. CDR1 KGHSH and CDR2 LQKENI come from the germline V gene. CDR3 DNA: TGTGCCAGCTCGCCGGACAGGGGGAGTACTGAAGCTTTCTTT. It codes for CASSPDRGSTEAFF.

The chain carries TRBV7-9 and TRBJ2-3; D is perhaps TRBD2 (6 bases). In germline, CDR1 is SEHNR, CDR2 FQNEAQ (reference sequence). Between the trimmed V and J ends, which lost 7 bases and 2 bases, there was a span of 16 bases. The CDR3 length is 15 residues. CDR3 residues: CASTRPPSATDTQYF. The DNA of the CDR3 is TGTGCCAGCACCCGACCTCCTAGCGCCACAGATACGCAGTATTTT. Supplemented by reference TRBV7-9 and TRBJ2-3, the full variable domain reads DTGVSQNPRHKITKRGQNVTFRCDPISEHNRLYWYRQTLGQGPEFLTYFQNEAQLEKSRLLSDRFSAERPKGSFSTLEIQRTEQGDSAMYLCASTRPPSATDTQYFGPGTRLTVL.

The CDR3 nucleotides read TGCGCCAGCAGCCAAGGTAGCGGGGGGGCCAGCTACAATGAGCAGTTCTTC. Translating gives CASSQGSGGASYNEQFF. The chain uses TRBV4-1 and TRBJ2-1; 11 nucleotides match TRBD2. Germline V gene sequence: CDR1 MGHRA, CDR2 YSYEKL. V shed 1 base and J 3 bases; nucleotides not matched to a gene: 5. This CDR3 comprises 17 residues.

The chain has TRBV19 and TRBJ2-7; perhaps D is TRBD1 or TRBD2 (5 bases each). CDR1 LNHDA and CDR2 SQIVND come from the germline V gene (reference sequence). V dropped 6 bases and J dropped 0 bases, with 18 bases sitting between them. The CDR3 extends over 16 amino acids. In nucleotides, the CDR3 is TGTGCCAGTAGCCCGTCCGGGACGGTAAGCTCCTACGAGCAGTACTTC. The encoded protein is CASSPSGTVSSYEQYF.